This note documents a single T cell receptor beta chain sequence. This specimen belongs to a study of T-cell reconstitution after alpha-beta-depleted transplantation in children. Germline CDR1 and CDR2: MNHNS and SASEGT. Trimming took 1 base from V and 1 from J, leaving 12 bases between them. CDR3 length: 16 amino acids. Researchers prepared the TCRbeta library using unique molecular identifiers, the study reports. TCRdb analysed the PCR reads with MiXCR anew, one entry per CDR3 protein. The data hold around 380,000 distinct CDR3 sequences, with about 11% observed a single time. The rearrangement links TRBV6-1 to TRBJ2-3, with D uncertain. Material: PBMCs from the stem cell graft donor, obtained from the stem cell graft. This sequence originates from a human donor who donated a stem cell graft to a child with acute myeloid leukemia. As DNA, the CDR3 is TGTGCCAGCAGTGAAGATGGGTTCATTCGCACAGATACGCAGTATTTT. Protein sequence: CASSEDGFIRTDTQYF.